The 29 T cell receptor delta chains given below trace back to one sample, sequenced in a study of gammadelta T cells in human blood (TCRdb year 2020). The library was produced with RT-PCR. Instrument used: Illumina MiSeq. Clone calls in TCRdb were regenerated from the public reads with CATT, after which identical DNA sequences shared one row. The sample yields roughly 800 delta-chain clones; 34% were counted once. The ten largest clones take up about 20% of the sample. The specimen was Vgamma9Vdelta2 gamma-delta T cells from infant blood. Receptor source: a human donor.

This clone was recorded a few times. The V and J genes are TRDV2 and TRDJ2, with TRDD3 matching 12 bases. This CDR3 is built from 17 residues. Germline lookup yields CDR1 GEAIGNYY and CDR2 EKD. V shed 2 bases, J shed 0 bases, and the junction held 3 bases outside the gene matches. The CDR3 protein is CACDILGDTALTAQLFF. The CDR3 nucleotides read TGTGCCTGTGACATACTGGGGGATACCGCTTTGACAGCACAACTCTTCTTT.

About this clone: A far larger clone is off by one base, so a read error is likely. V usage is TRDV2 and J usage is TRDJ3; 11 bases are a match to TRDD3. Assignment of the J gene here rests on matching the DNA to germline, because TCRdb gives none. V was pared by 3 bases and J by 2 bases, with 5 bases of the junction left unmatched. The CDR3 is 18 residues long. Germline V gives CDR1 GEAIGNYY, CDR2 EKD. The CDR3 here is CACDPVLGDTWDTRQMFF. In DNA, the CDR3 is TGTGCCTGTGACCCCGTACTGGGGGATACCTGGGACACCCGACAGATGTTTTTC.

This clone was observed a single time. TCRdb's entry gives the protein of a much larger clone, which mismatches this DNA's translation at residue 10, likely from a read error; the protein reported here is translated from the DNA. J is TRDJ2 and V is TRDV2; 8 bases line up with TRDD3. Here the J gene was assigned by germline matching of the DNA, as TCRdb has none. Germline V gives CDR1 GEAIGNYY, CDR2 EKD. V lost 0 bases to trimming and J lost 2 bases; unmatched junction nucleotides: 13. The CDR3 is 19 amino acids. The CDR3 loop is CACDTVLGAYNLLTAQLFF. The CDR3 bases are TGTGCCTGTGACACCGTACTGGGGGCCTACAATCTCTTGACAGCACAACTCTTCTTT.

This clone turned up a few times. Just one base apart from a much larger clone, this may be a read error. The J gene is TRDJ3, the V gene TRDV2, with D possibly being TRDD3 (6 bases). V was trimmed by 3 bases and J by 0 bases, leaving 17 bases between them. Germline CDR1 and CDR2: GEAIGNYY and EKD. The CDR3 totals 19 residues. The CDR3 sequence is CACDPGWGEDSWDTRQMFF. The CDR3 DNA reads TGTGCCTGTGACCCCGGATGGGGGGAAGACTCCTGGGACACCCGACAGATGTTTTTC.

About this clone itself: A far larger clone is one base from this, pointing to a likely read error. The sample carries other DNA sequences with the same CDR3. J gene calling gave no result, while the V gene is TRDV2; TRDD3 is the table's D call, not checked against the DNA. This CDR3 comprises 19 residues. Germline V lookup: CDR1 GEAIGNYY, CDR2 EKD. Here the CDR3 DNA reads TGTGCCTGTGACGACGTACTGGGGGCAAGCTCCTGGGACACCCGACAGATGTTCTTC. It specifies CACDDVLGASSWDTRQMFF.

Worth noting for this clone: This sequence is one base from a far larger clone and is likely a read error. This sample also contains other DNA sequences that code for the same CDR3. This sequence joins TRDV2 and TRDJ2; TRDD3 matches at 12 bases. Germline-derived CDR1 and CDR2 are GEAIGNYY and EKD. The CDR3 is 14 residues long. The CDR3 DNA sequence: TGTGCCTGTGACATACTGGGGGATACAGCACAACTCTTCTTC. The encoded protein is CACDILGDTAQLFF.

About this clone: This is likely an artifact of a read error, given a far larger clone one base away. This chain joins TRDV2 and TRDJ3; 8 bases are shared with TRDD3. TCRdb lists no J gene, so it was determined here by aligning the DNA to germline. The CDR3 has 18 amino acids. Germline assignment: CDR1 GEAIGNYY and CDR2 EKD. Germline trimming cut 3 bases from V and 2 bases from J; bases unmatched to any gene: 8. The CDR3 DNA reads as TGTGCCTGTGACCTCCTGGGGGACCGAGCCTGGGACACCCGACAGATGTTTTTC. This encodes CACDLLGDRAWDTRQMFF.

This chain uses TRDV2 with TRDJ3; 11 positions match TRDD3. The J gene was not available in TCRdb and was assigned here by matching the DNA to germline segments. Per the germline V gene, CDR1 is GEAIGNYY and CDR2 is EKD. Trimming removed 0 bases from V and 2 bases from J; junction bases left unmatched: 5. The CDR3 spans 19 residues. The CDR3 here is CACDTAGGYSAWDTRQMFF. In DNA, the CDR3 is TGTGCCTGTGACACCGCTGGGGGATACTCTGCCTGGGACACCCGACAGATGTTTTTC.

This clone counts as medium-sized. This chain connects TRDV2 to TRDJ3; D call uncertain. Germline V lookup: CDR1 GEAIGNYY, CDR2 EKD. Trimming removed 0 bases at V and 0 bases at J, with 20 bases between. The length of the CDR3 is 21 residues. The chain's CDR3 is CACDTAEMRVGSSWDTRQMFF. CDR3 DNA: TGTGCCTGTGACACCGCCGAGATGAGGGTCGGTAGCTCCTGGGACACCCGACAGATGTTTTTC.

This clone was seen a handful of times. A read error is likely here: a far larger clone is one base away. The genes are TRDV2 and TRDJ3, with a possible D match to TRDD3 (5 bases). Germline matching of the DNA provided the J gene here, since TCRdb leaves it blank. This CDR3 has 18 amino acids. Germline CDR1 reads GEAIGNYY; CDR2 reads EKD. The CDR3 nucleotides are TGTGCCTGTGACTCCGCGGGTACGCGCTCCTGGGACACCCGTCAGATGTTTTTC. Translation: CACDSAGTRSWDTRQMFF.

Here the J gene is TRDJ3 and the V gene is not called. The CDR3 consists of 10 residues. CDR3 amino acids: CAWDTLQMFF. In DNA form, the CDR3 reads TGCGCCTGGGACACCCTACAGATGTTTTTC.

The gene calls are TRDV2 and TRDJ3, with TRDD3 matching over 12 bases. No J segment appears in TCRdb, so it was assigned here by matching the sequence to germline. The V gene's germline CDR1 is GEAIGNYY and CDR2 EKD. The ends lost 2 bases at V and 0 bases at J; junction bases unmatched: 4. CDR3 length equals 19 residues. This CDR3 is CACDILGDTGSWDTRQMFF. The CDR3 DNA follows: TGTGCCTGTGACATACTGGGGGATACAGGCTCCTGGGACACCCGACAGATGTTTTTC.

This chain joins TRDV2 and TRDJ1, with 8 bases fitting TRDD3. The J gene, left out of TCRdb, was set here by checking the DNA against germline. This CDR3 is built from 19 residues. Per the germline V gene, CDR1 is GEAIGNYY and CDR2 is EKD. V lost 1 base and J lost 1; bases outside the gene matches: 16. DNA for the CDR3: TGTGCCTGTGACACGCTGGGGGACTCTACGGGGTCGGGCACCGATAAACTCATCTTT. This gives the protein CACDTLGDSTGSGTDKLIF.

Concerning this clone itself: One base separates it from a far larger clone, so it is likely a read error. This chain connects TRDV2 to TRDJ3, with D possibly TRDD3 on 6 matching bases. TCRdb is silent on the J gene; assignment here came from matching the DNA to germline. V lost 0 bases and J 3 bases, leaving 17 bases between the germline ends. Germline V CDR1 and CDR2: GEAIGNYY, EKD. The CDR3 contains 19 residues. The CDR3 nucleotides read TGTGCCTGTGACACCGTACTGGGCAGTGTAATCTGGGACACCCGACAGATGTTTTTC. Amino acids: CACDTVLGSVIWDTRQMFF.

Of note for this clone: This sequence may be a read error, since a much larger clone differs from it by one base. The rearrangement joins TRDV2 to TRDJ1, with TRDD3 identical over 7 bases. The CDR3 is made up of 14 amino acids. CDR1 GEAIGNYY and CDR2 EKD come from the germline V gene. The CDR3 sequence: CACDTWGNTDKPIF. The CDR3 region has the DNA TGTGCCTGTGACACCTGGGGGAACACCGATAAACCCATCTTT.

Turning to this clone: This likely came from a read error, as a far larger clone is one base away. V and J are TRDV2 and TRDJ3; the D gene could be TRDD2 or TRDD3 (5 bases each). Because TCRdb records no J gene, it was assigned here through a match of the DNA to germline. From germline, CDR1 is GEAIGNYY and CDR2 EKD. The CDR3 covers 18 residues. The CDR3 DNA is TGTGCCTGTGACACCGCGGGGTTCGGTTCCTGGGACACCCAACAGATGTTTTTC. Amino acid sequence: CACDTAGFGSWDTQQMFF.

Concerning this clone: The protein that TCRdb holds for this DNA derives from a much larger clone and differs from the translated DNA at residue 3, which likely indicates a read error; the protein shown here is translated from the DNA. The gene calls are TRDV2 and TRDJ2; tentative D call: TRDD3 (5 bases). TCRdb lists no J gene, so it was determined here by aligning the DNA to germline. CDR1 and CDR2 from the germline V gene are GEAIGNYY and EKD. The CDR3 length is 14 residues. The CDR3 reads CARDTWDLTAQLFF. Here the CDR3 DNA reads TGTGCCCGTGACACCTGGGACTTGACAGCACAACTCTTCTTT.

In the case of this clone: Since a far larger clone is one base different, this is likely a read error. The chain combines TRDV2 with TRDJ3, with unresolved D. CDR1 GEAIGNYY and CDR2 EKD come from the germline V gene. Trimming left V 3 bases short and J 4 bases short, with 12 bases between. The CDR3 spans 16 residues. CDR3 sequence (DNA): TGTGCCTGTGACGCCTCTTTTGGGTGGGACACCCGACAGATGTTTTTC. Translated, it gives CACDASFGWDTRQMFF.

This clone was counted between two and nine times. A much larger clone lies one base from this, so it may be a read error. This sample includes further DNA sequences coding for the same CDR3. The rearrangement joins TRDV2 to TRDJ1, with 11 bases that match TRDD3. The CDR3 has 17 residues. Losses at the gene ends were 1 base for V and 1 base for J; bases not matched to a gene: 7. Per germline, CDR1 GEAIGNYY and CDR2 EKD. In DNA, the CDR3 is TGTGCCTGTGACACGCGGGTACTGGGGGATAGCACCGATAAACTCATCTTT. Translating gives CACDTRVLGDSTDKLIF.

Regarding this clone: Given a far larger clone just one base away, this is likely a sequencing read error. The chain combines TRDV2 with TRDJ1, with 7 bases aligning to TRDD3. Germline lookup yields CDR1 GEAIGNYY and CDR2 EKD. The CDR3 has 14 residues. The V segment lost 3 bases and the J segment 0 bases; nucleotides outside the gene matches: 3. The CDR3 nucleotides read TGTGCCTGTGACGAGTGGGGGAACACCGATAAACTCATCTTT. It specifies CACDEWGNTDKLIF.

About this clone: A read error is likely here: a far larger clone is one base away. V and J are TRDV2 and TRDJ3; perhaps TRDD3 as D (5 bases). As TCRdb names no J gene, one was assigned here on the basis of a DNA match to germline. The germline V gene encodes CDR1 GEAIGNYY and CDR2 EKD. V was pared by 3 bases and J by 0 bases, with 14 bases between. The CDR3 consists of 18 residues. The DNA of the CDR3 is TGTGCCTGTGACGTACTGTGGGATGGCTCCTGGGACACCCGACAGATGTTTTTC. Its translation is CACDVLWDGSWDTRQMFF.

In regard to this clone: A read error likely explains this, since a far larger clone differs by one base. V is TRDV2 and J is TRDJ2, with 9 bases identical to TRDD3. No J gene is reported in TCRdb; it was inferred here by comparing the DNA with germline. V lost 2 bases to trimming and J lost 7 bases; unmatched junction nucleotides: 1. Germline values: CDR1 GEAIGNYY, CDR2 EKD. The CDR3 sequence is 13 residues long. CDR3 DNA sequence: TGTGCCTGTGACAGGGGATACGAAGCACAACTCTTCTTT. It specifies CACDRGYEAQLFF.

In regard to this clone: The protein TCRdb gives is from a much larger clone and does not agree with this DNA's translation at residue 9, likely a read error; the protein shown here comes from the DNA. V gene TRDV2 combines with J gene TRDJ3; TRDD3 aligns across 7 bases. The CDR3 extends over 17 amino acids. The ends lost 0 bases at V and 11 bases at J; junction bases unmatched: 12. Germline CDR1 and CDR2: GEAIGNYY and EKD. The CDR3 region is CACDTVLGYIKARQMFF. The DNA of the CDR3 is TGTGCCTGTGACACCGTACTGGGGTATATAAAGGCCCGACAGATGTTTTTC.

About this clone: A far larger clone is off by one base, so a read error is likely. The chain recombines TRDV1 with TRDJ3, with 11 bases identical to TRDD3. This CDR3 is built from 19 residues. The germline CDR1 and CDR2 sequences are TSWWSYY and QGS. The ends lost 3 bases at V and 1 base at J; junction bases unmatched: 5. CDR3 region: CALGDLGGYGSWDTRQMFF. The DNA of the CDR3 is TGTGCTCTTGGGGATCTTGGGGGATACGGGTCCTGGGACACCCGACAGATGTTTTTC.

Relative to its sample, this clone is large. V and J are TRDV2 and TRDJ1; 11 bases line up with TRDD3. CDR3 length: 17 amino acids. Per germline, CDR1 GEAIGNYY and CDR2 EKD. V dropped 0 bases and J dropped 0; count of bases not matched to a gene: 5. The CDR3 is CACDTLGDTSYTDKLIF. For the CDR3, the DNA is TGTGCCTGTGACACCCTGGGGGATACTTCGTACACCGATAAACTCATCTTT.

This clone ranks as large. The chain uses TRDV2 and TRDJ3, with 8 bases identical to TRDD3. There are 20 residues in the CDR3. With 1 base clipped from V and 1 base from J, the junction kept 11 bases outside the gene matches. The germline CDR1 and CDR2 sequences are GEAIGNYY and EKD. The DNA of the CDR3 is TGTGCCTGTGACACTGGCTGGGGGAGACGCCAGTCCTGGGACACCCGACAGATGTTTTTC. This gives the protein CACDTGWGRRQSWDTRQMFF.

In the case of this clone: Given a far larger clone just one base away, this is likely a sequencing read error. The chain links TRDV2 to TRDJ1; 9 positions agree with TRDD3. From germline, CDR1 is GEAIGNYY and CDR2 EKD. The CDR3 runs 14 residues. The CDR3 protein is CACDVLGDTDKPIF. CDR3 coding DNA: TGTGCCTGTGACGTACTGGGGGACACCGATAAACCCATCTTT.

Concerning this clone itself: A far larger clone differs by one base, so this is likely a read error. The J gene is TRDJ3, the V gene TRDV2, with TRDD3 matching 7 bases. TCRdb records no J gene; here it was assigned by comparing the DNA to germline. Germline loops: CDR1 GEAIGNYY, CDR2 EKD. The J segment lost 8 bases and the V segment lost 1 base, leaving 7 bases of the junction unmatched. The CDR3 has 16 residues. For the CDR3, the DNA is TGTGCCTGTGACACATGGGATACTTGGAACACCCGACAGATGTTTTTC. Protein sequence: CACDTWDTWNTRQMFF.

This clone qualifies as large. This chain links TRDV2 with TRDJ3; 11 bases agree with TRDD3. V shed 2 bases and J 0 bases; nucleotides not matched to a gene: 5. Germline CDR1 and CDR2: GEAIGNYY and EKD. The CDR3 has 19 residues. As DNA, the CDR3 is TGTGCCTGTGACAAAGTACTGGGGGATAGCTCCTGGGACACCCGACAGATGTTTTTC. Its translation is CACDKVLGDSSWDTRQMFF.